Each of the 6 T cell receptor beta chains below was sequenced from the same sample in a study of blood T cell repertoires in COVID-19 (TCRdb year 2020). Receptors were amplified or captured by the immunoSEQ multiplex PCR assay. TCRdb re-hosts the immuneACCESS table, in-frame sequences only. Its copies lack some clones; in the studies checked, an unresolved V gene accounts for under half of them, and the cause for the rest is not known. The sample yields 65,000 to 90,000 clones; about nine tenths were counted once. The ten biggest clones cover about 3% of the sample. Sequencing was carried out using peripheral blood. These receptors were obtained from a woman aged 50 to 65 with active or convalescent COVID-19.

CDR3 DNA: TGTGCCAGCAGTGCCGGGGGATTAAATTCACCCCTCCACTTT. This encodes CASSAGGLNSPLHF. This chain joins TRBV5-6 and TRBJ1-6; D is possibly TRBD1 (5 bases). The CDR3 is 14 residues long. Germline lookup yields CDR1 SGHDT and CDR2 YYEEEE. The V and J ends lost 5 bases and 7 bases respectively, with 13 bases between them. Full variable domain (missing parts from reference TRBV5-6 and TRBJ1-6): DAGVTQSPTHLIKTRGQQVTLRCSPKSGHDTVSWYQQALGQGPQFIFQYYEEEERQRGNFPDRFSGHQFPNYSSELNVNALLLGDSALYLCASSAGGLNSPLHFGNGTRLTVT.

The chain is built from TRBV6-2 or TRBV6-3 and TRBJ1-2, with 8 positions matching TRBD1. The CDR3 extends over 14 amino acids. CDR1 and CDR2 from the germline V gene are MNHEY and SVGEGT. V was pared by 6 bases and J by 3 bases, with 6 bases of the junction left unmatched. DNA for the CDR3: TGTGCCAGCAGCAACAGGGGGAGCTACTATGGCTACACCTTC. Its translation is CASSNRGSYYGYTF.

The J gene is TRBJ1-1, the V gene TRBV25-1; tentative D call: TRBD1 (5 bases). The CDR3 totals 12 residues. Trimming removed 8 bases at V and 2 bases at J, with 9 bases between. Per the germline V gene, CDR1 is MGHDK and CDR2 is SYGVNS. The CDR3 loop is CASQTGNTEAFF. CDR3 nucleotides: TGTGCCAGCCAAACAGGTAACACTGAAGCTTTCTTT.

The sample holds a few counts of this clone. The chain carries TRBV14 and TRBJ2-3; 8 bases match TRBD2. This CDR3 is built from 14 residues. Germline assignment: CDR1 SGHDN and CDR2 FVKESK. V lost 4 bases and J lost 6; bases outside the gene matches: 6. CDR3 sequence (DNA): TGTGCCAGCAGCCCCAGCGGGGGTACGGATACGCAGTATTTT. It specifies CASSPSGGTDTQYF. Looking up the rest from reference TRBV14 and TRBJ2-3 gives the full variable domain: EAGVTQFPSHSVIEKGQTVTLRCDPISGHDNLYWYRRVMGKEIKFLLHFVKESKQDESGMPNNRFLAERTGGTYSTLKVQPAELEDSGVYFCASSPSGGTDTQYFGPGTRLTVL.

The chain uses TRBV19 and TRBJ1-2; D gene unclear. The CDR3 is 13 residues long. Germline-derived CDR1 and CDR2 are LNHDA and SQIVND (reference sequence). Trimming cost V 4 bases and J 4 bases, with 10 bases left between them. Here the CDR3 reads CASSSGEGYGYTF. DNA for the CDR3: TGTGCCAGTAGTAGCGGGGAGGGCTATGGCTACACCTTC.

There are a few counts of this clone. The chain joins TRBV29-1 to TRBJ2-3; 8 bases agree with TRBD1. Germline V gene lookup returns CDR1 SQVTM and CDR2 ANQGSEA. The CDR3 totals 12 residues. Trimming at V came to 7 bases and at J to 4 bases, leaving 4 bases not matched to a gene. The CDR3 bases are TGCAGCGCCTCACAGGGGGCAGATACGCAGTATTTT. Translated, it gives CSASQGADTQYF.